This T cell receptor (beta chain) was recovered during a study of shared T cell receptors in the human thymus. The method was immunoSEQ multiplex PCR; TCRdb's version includes in-frame clones alone and lacks a portion of them. The repertoire consists of over 650,000 clones, with over 75% occurring once and the leading ten covering approximately 0.0097%. The V segment lost 0 bases and the J segment 4 bases; nucleotides outside the gene matches: 8. This CDR3 has 17 residues. The germline V gene has CDR1 LGHNA and CDR2 YSLEER. These same records also appear under a second study, on human thymus T cells. That publication notes: Samples came from healthy Finnish infants during open corrective cardiac surgery. Resections obtained during corrective heart surgery supplied the thymus tissue. Unrelated people showed highly overlapping thymic repertoires, related research reported.

Specimen: thymocytes. This clonotype was sampled from a boy younger than two with a congenital heart defect. This rearrangement joins TRBV4-3 to TRBJ2-3, with 9 bases that match TRBD2. CDR3 loop: CASSQERSRGGSDTQYF. The CDR3 DNA is TGCGCCAGCAGCCAAGAAAGGTCGCGGGGGGGCTCAGATACGCAGTATTTT.